The 11 T cell receptor beta chains given below trace back to one sample, sequenced in a study of long-term antiretroviral therapy in people with HIV. They ran version v3.0 of the immunoSEQ assay at survey level. The data were produced by immunoSEQ multiplex PCR, yet TCRdb's version contains in-frame clones alone and is incomplete. The table has roughly 25,000 clones, just over 90% seen once. Here the sequenced sample was unsorted PBMCs, taken 7.6 years after starting antiretroviral therapy. The receptors stem from a woman between 40 and 55 years old with HIV.

The V and J genes are TRBV19 and TRBJ1-1, with a weak D call TRBD1 (6 bases). Germline CDR1 LNHDA, CDR2 SQIVND (reference sequence). The CDR3 sequence is 15 residues long. V shed 7 bases and J shed 1 base, with 16 bases lying between them. The CDR3 DNA reads TGTGCCAGTAACCTTCGGGGGGCGAGGAACACTGAAGCTTTCTTT. Translated: CASNLRGARNTEAFF.

V usage is TRBV6-6 and J usage is TRBJ1-1; no clear D gene. Germline V gene lookup returns CDR1 MNHNY and CDR2 SVGAGI (reference sequence). The CDR3 is made up of 12 amino acids. Trimming took 7 bases from V and 8 from J, leaving 14 bases between them. DNA for the CDR3: TGTGCCAGCACCGAAACTTTTACGGAAGCTTTCTTT. Amino acids: CASTETFTEAFF.

In this sample, this clone turned up a few times. This sequence joins TRBV4-1 and TRBJ1-2; D is ambiguous. The V and J ends lost 4 bases and 4 bases respectively, with 16 bases between them. The CDR3 loop spans 15 amino acids. CDR1 MGHRA and CDR2 YSYEKL come from the germline V gene. This chain's CDR3 is CASSPHYRKTYGYTF. In nucleotides, the CDR3 is TGCGCCAGCAGCCCTCACTACCGAAAGACCTATGGCTACACCTTC.

The chain has TRBV6-1 and TRBJ1-1; D might be TRBD1 (5 bases). V lost 11 bases and J 6 bases, leaving 25 bases between the germline ends. Per germline, CDR1 MNHNS and CDR2 SASEGT. The CDR3 spans 15 residues. CDR3 DNA sequence: TGTGCCTCTATCGCACGGGGCCAGAGCAATGCTGAAGCTTTCTTT. Its translation: CASIARGQSNAEAFF.

This chain connects TRBV6-6 to TRBJ1-2, with 7 positions matching TRBD1. The V and J ends lost 2 bases and 3 bases, in that order; junction bases with no gene match: 3. The CDR3 has 14 amino acids. Germline CDR1 reads MNHNY; CDR2 reads SVGAGI (reference sequence). CDR3 DNA sequence: TGTGCCAGCAGTTACGGGACAGCGGACTATGGCTACACCTTC. It encodes CASSYGTADYGYTF.

J is TRBJ1-1 and V is TRBV30; the D gene is possibly TRBD1 (6 bases). The CDR3 totals 15 residues. Germline V gives CDR1 GTSNPN, CDR2 SVGIG (reference sequence). V lost 1 base and J lost 4, with 16 bases in between. This CDR3 reads CAWSAHKGGGTEAFF. In nucleotides, the CDR3 is TGTGCCTGGAGTGCTCATAAGGGGGGAGGCACTGAAGCTTTCTTT.

This clone was seen a single time. The CDR3 here is CASSDLAGGTGELFF. Here the CDR3 DNA reads TGCGCCAGCAGTGACCTAGCGGGGGGCACCGGGGAGCTGTTTTTT. This sequence joins TRBV10-1 and TRBJ2-2, with 11 bases identical to TRBD2. CDR3 size: 15 residues. In germline, CDR1 is WNHNN, CDR2 SYGVQD (reference sequence). Losses at the gene ends were 3 bases for V and 4 bases for J; bases not matched to a gene: 1.

This clone was seen just once. The V call is TRBV7-2, the J call TRBJ2-5, with 7 bases that match TRBD2. The length of the CDR3 is 16 residues. Germline-derived CDR1 and CDR2 are SGHTA and FQGNSA. V was pared by 3 bases and J by 2 bases, with 9 bases of the junction left unmatched. CDR3 in DNA: TGTGCCAGCAGCTTGGGGGGGACCCCAAGGCAAGAGACCCAGTACTTC. Amino acids: CASSLGGTPRQETQYF. Looking up the rest from reference TRBV7-2 and TRBJ2-5 gives the full variable domain: GAGVSQSPSNKVTEKGKDVELRCDPISGHTALYWYRQSLGQGLEFLIYFQGNSAPDKSGLPSDRFSAERTGGSVSTLTIQRTQQEDSAVYLCASSLGGTPRQETQYFGPGTRLLVL.

V is TRBV7-9 and J is TRBJ1-1; maybe TRBD1 (5 bases). V was shortened by 1 base and J by 5 bases, with 17 bases between the two germline ends. The CDR3 spans 16 residues. Germline CDR1 is SEHNR and CDR2 is FQNEAQ (reference sequence). The CDR3 loop is CASSLGIDSSETEAFF. The CDR3 nucleotides are TGTGCCAGCAGCTTAGGTATAGACAGTTCAGAGACTGAAGCTTTCTTT. The full variable domain, completed using reference TRBV7-9 and TRBJ1-1, is DTGVSQNPRHKITKRGQNVTFRCDPISEHNRLYWYRQTLGQGPEFLTYFQNEAQLEKSRLLSDRFSAERPKGSFSTLEIQRTEQGDSAMYLCASSLGIDSSETEAFFGQGTRLTVV.

This clone appeared a single time. The V call is TRBV19, the J call TRBJ2-7; weak D call: TRBD1 (6 bases). CDR1 and CDR2 (germline): LNHDA, SQIVND (reference sequence). The ends were cut back, 6 bases at V and 6 bases at J, with 30 bases in the middle. This CDR3 has 18 amino acids. CDR3 loop: CASSSGATRGLPGREQYF. The CDR3 coding sequence is TGTGCCAGTAGCTCAGGGGCCACGAGGGGTCTCCCGGGGCGCGAGCAGTACTTC.

This sequence joins TRBV30 and TRBJ1-1; 10 bases are a match to TRBD1. This CDR3 has 15 residues. The V gene end was trimmed by 3 bases and the J gene end by 0 bases; junction bases not matched to a gene: 4. Germline V gene data show CDR1 as GTSNPN and CDR2 as SVGIG (reference sequence). The CDR3 here is CAWRTGGLMNTEAFF. DNA for the CDR3: TGTGCCTGGAGGACAGGGGGCCTTATGAACACTGAAGCTTTCTTT.